This TCR beta chain was recorded in a study of blood T cell repertoires in COVID-19. This clone was found once. Germline trimming cut 10 bases from V and 3 bases from J; bases unmatched to any gene: 17. Germline CDR1 and CDR2: LNHDA and SQIVND (reference sequence). CDR3 size: 16 residues. The data were produced by immunoSEQ multiplex PCR, yet TCRdb's version contains in-frame clones alone and is incomplete. The table has 200,000 or so clones, more than 85% seen once; the top ten hold under 2.5%. The sequence was collected from a man between 65 and 79 years old with active or convalescent COVID-19. The source material was peripheral blood. The chain links TRBV19 to TRBJ1-2; TRBD1 matches at 7 bases. CDR3: CATAFLRDSADYGYTF. In DNA form, the CDR3 reads TGTGCCACCGCGTTCCTCCGGGACAGCGCTGACTATGGCTACACCTTC.